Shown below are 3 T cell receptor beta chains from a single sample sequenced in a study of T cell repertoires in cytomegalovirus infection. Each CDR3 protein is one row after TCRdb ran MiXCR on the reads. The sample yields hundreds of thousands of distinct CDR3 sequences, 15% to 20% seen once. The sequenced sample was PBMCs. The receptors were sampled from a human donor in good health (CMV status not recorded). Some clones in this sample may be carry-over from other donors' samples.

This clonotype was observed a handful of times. The CDR3 reads CASRAIGTVSYEQYF. CDR3 in DNA: TGTGCCAGCAGGGCCATCGGGACAGTCTCCTACGAGCAGTACTTC. V gene TRBV7-2 combines with J gene TRBJ2-7; 7 bases are a match to TRBD1. CDR1 SGHTA and CDR2 FQGNSA come from the germline V gene. The V gene end was trimmed by 6 bases and the J gene end by 0 bases; junction bases not matched to a gene: 8. CDR3 length equals 15 residues.

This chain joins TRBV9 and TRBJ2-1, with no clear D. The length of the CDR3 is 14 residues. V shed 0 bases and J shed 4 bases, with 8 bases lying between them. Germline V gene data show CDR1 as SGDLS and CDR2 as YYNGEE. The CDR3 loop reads CASSVVETYNEQFF. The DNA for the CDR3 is TGTGCCAGCAGCGTAGTGGAAACGTACAATGAGCAGTTCTTC.

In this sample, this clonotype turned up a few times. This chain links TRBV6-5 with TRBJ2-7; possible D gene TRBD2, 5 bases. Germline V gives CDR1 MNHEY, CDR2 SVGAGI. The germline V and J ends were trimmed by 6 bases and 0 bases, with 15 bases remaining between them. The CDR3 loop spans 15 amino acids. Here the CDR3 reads CASSRGSGSSYEQYF. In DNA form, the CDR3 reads TGTGCCAGCAGCCGAGGATCGGGGAGCTCCTACGAGCAGTACTTC.